This T cell receptor (beta chain) is from a study of neurological immune-mediated disorders. Study information: For the 35 or so multiple sclerosis patients, the disease was relapsing-remitting in 31 and secondary progressive in 3. Points from the study as a whole: HTLV-1-associated myelopathy displayed the greatest TCR clonal expansion, and multiple sclerosis exhibited the smallest, lower than that of healthy controls. A possible signature was seen in one related-CDR3 cluster, into which phylogenetic grouping placed the repertoires of 18 of 34 multiple sclerosis patients.

From the 5' RACE reads, TCRdb called clonotypes with MiXCR, one entry per CDR3 protein. This table has some 86,000 distinct CDR3 sequences, just over 2.5% appearing once. Looked up from germline, CDR1 is SGDLS and CDR2 is YYNGEE. The CDR3 covers 15 residues. Deletions cut 6 bases from V and 4 bases from J, with 19 bases between. At least ten counts were recorded for this clonotype. The antigen is undetermined. The sample taken for sequencing was PBMCs. The rearrangement joins TRBV9 to TRBJ1-2; D is perhaps TRBD1 (5 bases). The receptor was isolated from a woman in her twenties or thirties with multiple sclerosis. CDR3 coding DNA: TGTGCCAGCAACCCTTTTACAGGAGGAGGCTATGGCTACACCTTC. Amino acids: CASNPFTGGGYGYTF.